The clone carrying this T cell receptor (beta chain) was seen only once. Its antigen is undetermined. In the PCR, 60 Vbeta and 13 Jbeta primers were used. Generated by immunoSEQ multiplex PCR, the TCRdb table keeps only in-frame clones and is missing some. The sample holds 280,000 or so clones; about 90% are singletons and the top ten take about 2%. These data originate in a study of cytomegalovirus exposure and HLA in healthy donors. Study background: Among about 179 million T cells, an earlier analysis found roughly 100 million unique TCR beta sequences.

The study's findings and limits: The study carried out a later analysis of TCR beta sequences. It associated 15,000 to 20,000 of them with specific HLA alleles at a false discovery rate of 0.05.

The CDR3 is 15 amino acids. V was pared by 5 bases and J by 1 base, with 15 bases between. Per the germline V gene, CDR1 is SGDLS and CDR2 is YYNGEE. The chain has TRBV9 and TRBJ2-5; D might be TRBD2 (7 bases). The TCR was taken from a woman aged 18-29 years in good health and CMV-seronegative. Material: PBMCs. Here the CDR3 reads CASSLRGRGQETQYF. CDR3 DNA sequence: TGTGCCAGCAGTCTAAGGGGGAGGGGCCAAGAGACCCAGTACTTC.